The T cell receptor (beta chain) under discussion was sequenced for a study of blood T cells in healthy people across ages (dated by TCRdb to 2014 to 2015). Looking at the study overall: In model experiments, template switching captured about one uniquely barcoded TCR beta cDNA molecule for every two T cells. Using deep sequencing normalized with unique cDNA molecular identifiers, the study measured how TCR beta repertoire diversity changes with age. The donors were divided into four age groups: young (average around 16 years), middle-aged (about 40), aged (roughly 66) and long-lived (roughly 82). For two donors (one aged 18 to 29 and one aged 80 or older), the study analyzed two additional independent replicas of 1 million unique cDNA reads from the same blood draw. To avoid experimental bias, donors of different ages were randomly spread across the sequencing lanes.

Library preparation used 5' RACE. Sequencing was performed on an Illumina HiSeq 2500. A second PCR of about 7 to 12 cycles was run with a J-beta primer mix and a sample-barcoded 5' primer. Each TCR beta cDNA molecule received a unique molecular identifier from a template-switch 5' adaptor carrying 12 random nucleotides. Each sample yielded at least 2.5 million CDR3-containing paired-end reads. First-strand cDNA was synthesized from all RNA with the Mint cDNA synthesis kit, primed by a TRBC-specific oligonucleotide. Following uracil-DNA glycosylase treatment, a first 18-cycle PCR with universal primers M1SS and BC2_uni_R was performed on all cDNA. The authors' analysis ran thus. For normalization, 1 million high-quality reads, each with a distinct molecular identifier, were randomly selected from each sample. Reads sharing molecular identifiers were discarded rather than binned into consensus sequences. CDR3 identification, clonotype clustering and error correction used MiTCR with a Q25 quality threshold and the strictest error-elimination algorithm. A nonparametric unseen species model with Euler transformation was used to estimate a lower bound on total TCR beta diversity. TCRdb reprocessing: public reads trimmed at Q25 with fastp, clones called with MiXCR, in-frame beta chains kept. All rows with the same CDR3 protein become a single entry with the most common DNA and genes. TCRdb, not the authors, supplied the V and J calls. The sample profile shows approximately 940,000 distinct CDR3 sequences; 48% of them were found once. The ten largest clones represent 13% of the sample.

As encoded in the germline V gene, CDR1 is SQVTM while CDR2 is ANQGSEA. The CDR3 measures 15 amino acids from cysteine to phenylalanine. The entry retains the CDR3 DNA only, 45 bases that are in frame from base 1. Of note for this clonotype: What this receptor recognizes is not known. Base qualities are not at hand, and no much larger clone is one base apart.

The study at large found these results: There was a strong correlation between observed TCR beta diversity and the percentage of naive T cells measured by flow cytometry. Estimates of total diversity based on one million sequenced T cells were considered lower bounds and underestimates. Compared with the aged group, more naive CD4+ T cells, fewer expanded clones and increased TCR diversity were shown by the long-lived group, suggesting age selection. As age increased, observed TCR beta diversity per million T cells dropped in a roughly linear way, and a significant reduction was already evident by age 40. Because donor CMV infection status was unknown, age-related changes in expanded clonotypes were potentially confounded. Because profiling used bulk unsorted PBMCs, naive and antigen-experienced compartments could not be compared conclusively.

Donors were about 36 systemically healthy Caucasian individuals from Russia aged roughly 6 to 95 years. Ten milliliters of peripheral blood were drawn from each donor into EDTA-treated Vacutainer tubes. PBMCs were isolated by Ficoll-Paque density-gradient centrifugation, with at least 6 million obtained per sample. Total RNA was extracted from PBMCs with Trizol reagent, with at least 5 micrograms obtained per sample. Naive CD45RAhigh/CD27high T cell percentages were measured by flow cytometry on a PBMC aliquot from every donor. The sample was blood. The V and J genes are TRBV29-1 and TRBJ2-5, with 11 bases aligning to TRBD2. The J call may be faulty, since TRBJ2-7 better matches the DNA end. This TCR derives from a man under 40 in good health. The bases read TGCAGCGTTGAGCTAGCGGGGGGTGAAAGCTACGAGCAGTACTTC. It specifies CSVELAGGESYEQYF.